This T cell receptor (beta chain) appears in the sequencing data of a study of cytomegalovirus exposure and HLA in healthy donors. The CDR3 sequence is 15 residues long. Per the germline V gene, CDR1 is SGHTA and CDR2 is FQGNSA. With 1 base removed from V and 0 bases from J, the gap between germline ends came to 6 bases. The PCR contained 60 Vbeta and 13 Jbeta primers. Assay used: immunoSEQ multiplex PCR; TCRdb lists only in-frame clones, some missing. The data contain 220,000 or so clones, around four fifths of them singletons. The specimen was PBMCs. This chain joins TRBV7-2 and TRBJ2-2; D perhaps matches TRBD1 (6 bases). The TCR originated in a woman in her 40s in good health and CMV-seronegative. CDR3 in amino acids: CASSLGQANTGELFF. CDR3 nucleotides: TGTGCCAGCAGCTTAGGACAGGCGAACACCGGGGAGCTGTTTTTT.